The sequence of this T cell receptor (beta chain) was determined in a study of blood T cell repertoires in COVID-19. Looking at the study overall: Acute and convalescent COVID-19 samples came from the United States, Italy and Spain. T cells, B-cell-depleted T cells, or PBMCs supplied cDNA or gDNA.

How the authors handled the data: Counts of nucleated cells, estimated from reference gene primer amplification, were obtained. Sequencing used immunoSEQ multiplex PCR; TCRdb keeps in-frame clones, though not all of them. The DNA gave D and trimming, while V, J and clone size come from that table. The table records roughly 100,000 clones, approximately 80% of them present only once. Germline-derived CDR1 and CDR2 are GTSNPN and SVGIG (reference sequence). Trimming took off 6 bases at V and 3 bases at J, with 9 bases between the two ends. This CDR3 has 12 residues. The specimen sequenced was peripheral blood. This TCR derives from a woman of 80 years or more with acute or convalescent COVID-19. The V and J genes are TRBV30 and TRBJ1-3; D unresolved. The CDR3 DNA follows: TGTGCCTGTGTCAGTCATGGAAACACCATATATTTT. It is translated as CACVSHGNTIYF.